The rows below give T cell receptor beta chains drawn from one sample of a study of blood T cell repertoires in COVID-19. The assay was immunoSEQ multiplex PCR, and TCRdb's table has in-frame clones only and misses some. The sample holds about 270,000 clones, 88% seen once. The specimen sequenced was PBMCs or T cells enriched from blood (not recorded which). The source of these receptors is a woman aged 55-70 years in a cohort exposed to, infected with or recovered from COVID-19 (not recorded which). CDR3s leave out the opening cysteine and the closing phenylalanine or tryptophan.

j_call | v_call | cdr3_aa
TRBJ2-1 | TRBV28 | ASSPGTSGSRAEQF
TRBJ2-2 | TRBV11-2 | ASRVDWDRVTGELF
TRBJ2-7 | TRBV5-1 | ASSLEPAGFVHEQY
TRBJ2-7 | TRBV28 | ASSTGGYEQY
TRBJ2-4 | TRBV28 | ASIQAVAKNIQY
TRBJ2-1 | TRBV5-1 | ASSLVPSSGTIRNEQF
TRBJ2-7 | TRBV7-2 | ASSLVGGLLAGGEQY
TRBJ1-2 | TRBV15 | ATSRESGVFGGYT
TRBJ2-1 | TRBV25-1 | ASSESGRTAYNEQF
TRBJ2-7 | TRBV5-6 | ASSLRIRDSTAYEQY
TRBJ1-1 | TRBV30 | AWIGRRGQSTEAF
TRBJ2-1 | TRBV7-2 | ASRRGGGRVNEQF
TRBJ1-4 | TRBV28 | ASSFTGGVEKLF
TRBJ2-3 | TRBV29-1 | SAWSQGHTDTQY
TRBJ1-4 | TRBV6-6 | ASSRTGGNEKLF
TRBJ2-7 | TRBV10-3 | AINPGTSVYEQY
TRBJ1-1 | TRBV18 | ASSPLPGQGTAF
TRBJ2-3 | TRBV4-3 | ASSQEDRGGDTQY
TRBJ1-2 | TRBV27 | ASSTRGVDYGYT
TRBJ2-1 | TRBV6-5 | ASTDVRRGSNEQF